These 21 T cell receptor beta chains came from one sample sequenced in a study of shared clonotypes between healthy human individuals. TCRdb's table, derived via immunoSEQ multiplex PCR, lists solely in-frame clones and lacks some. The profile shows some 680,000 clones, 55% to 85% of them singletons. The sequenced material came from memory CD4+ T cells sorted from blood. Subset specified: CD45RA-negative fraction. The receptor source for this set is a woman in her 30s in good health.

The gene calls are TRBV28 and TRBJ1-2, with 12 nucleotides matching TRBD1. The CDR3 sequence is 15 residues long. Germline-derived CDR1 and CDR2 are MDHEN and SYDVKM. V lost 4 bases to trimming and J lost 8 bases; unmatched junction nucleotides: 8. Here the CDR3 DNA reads TGTGCCAGCAGTTACCCGGGACAGGGGGCTAGCGGCTACACCTTC. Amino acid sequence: CASSYPGQGASGYTF.

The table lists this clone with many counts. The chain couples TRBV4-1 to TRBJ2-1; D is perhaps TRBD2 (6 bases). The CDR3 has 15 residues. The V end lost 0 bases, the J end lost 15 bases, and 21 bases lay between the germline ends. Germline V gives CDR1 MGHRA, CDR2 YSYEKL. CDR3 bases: TGCGCCAGCAGCCAAGAGGGAGGATCGACTGACCGTGGGTTCTTC. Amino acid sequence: CASSQEGGSTDRGFF.

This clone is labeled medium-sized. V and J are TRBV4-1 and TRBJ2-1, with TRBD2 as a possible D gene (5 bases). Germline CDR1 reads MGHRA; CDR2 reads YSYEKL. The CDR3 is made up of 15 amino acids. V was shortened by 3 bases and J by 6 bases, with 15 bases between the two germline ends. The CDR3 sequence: CASSHPLRDSNEQFF. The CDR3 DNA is TGCGCCAGCAGCCACCCTCTTCGGGATTCCAATGAGCAGTTCTTC.

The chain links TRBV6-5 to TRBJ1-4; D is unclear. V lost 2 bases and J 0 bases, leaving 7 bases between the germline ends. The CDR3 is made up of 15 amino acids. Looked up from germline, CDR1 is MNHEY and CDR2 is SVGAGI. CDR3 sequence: CASSYNTATNEKLFF. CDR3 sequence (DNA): TGTGCCAGCAGTTACAACACTGCAACTAATGAAAAACTGTTTTTT.

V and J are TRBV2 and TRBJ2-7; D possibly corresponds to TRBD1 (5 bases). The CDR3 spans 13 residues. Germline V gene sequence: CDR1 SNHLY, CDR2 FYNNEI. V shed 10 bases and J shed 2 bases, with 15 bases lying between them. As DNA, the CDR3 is TGTGCCACCAAACTCAGGGCTCCCTACGAGCAGTACTTC. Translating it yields CATKLRAPYEQYF.

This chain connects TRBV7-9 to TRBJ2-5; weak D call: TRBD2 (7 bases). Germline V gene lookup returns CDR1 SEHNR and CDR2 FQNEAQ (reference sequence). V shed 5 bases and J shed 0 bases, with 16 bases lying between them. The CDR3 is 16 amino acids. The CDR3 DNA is TGTGCCAGCAGCCGCAGGGGAGGGATAGACCAAGAGACCCAGTACTTC. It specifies CASSRRGGIDQETQYF.

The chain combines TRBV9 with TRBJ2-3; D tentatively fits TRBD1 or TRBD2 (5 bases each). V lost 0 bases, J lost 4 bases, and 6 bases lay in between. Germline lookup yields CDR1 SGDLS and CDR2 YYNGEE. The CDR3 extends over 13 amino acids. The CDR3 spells CASSVGGADTQYF. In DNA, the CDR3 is TGTGCCAGCAGCGTAGGAGGGGCAGATACGCAGTATTTT.

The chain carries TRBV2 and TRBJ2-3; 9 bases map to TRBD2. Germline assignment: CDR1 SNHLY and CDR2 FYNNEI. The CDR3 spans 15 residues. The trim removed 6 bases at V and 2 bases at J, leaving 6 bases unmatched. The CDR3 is CASRGLASHTDTQYF. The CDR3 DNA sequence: TGTGCCAGCAGAGGACTAGCGTCCCACACAGATACGCAGTATTTT.

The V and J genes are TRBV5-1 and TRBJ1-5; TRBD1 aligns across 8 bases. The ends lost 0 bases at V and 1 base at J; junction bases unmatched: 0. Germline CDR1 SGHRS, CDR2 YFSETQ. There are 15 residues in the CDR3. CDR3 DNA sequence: TGCGCCAGCAGCTTGGGGACAGGGAGCAATCAGCCCCAGCATTTT. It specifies CASSLGTGSNQPQHF.

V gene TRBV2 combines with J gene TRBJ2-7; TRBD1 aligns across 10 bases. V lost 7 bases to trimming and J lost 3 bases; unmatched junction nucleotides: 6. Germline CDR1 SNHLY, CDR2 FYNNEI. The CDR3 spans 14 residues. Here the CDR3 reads CASNLGTGVYEQYF. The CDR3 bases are TGTGCCAGCAATCTGGGGACAGGGGTCTACGAGCAGTACTTC.

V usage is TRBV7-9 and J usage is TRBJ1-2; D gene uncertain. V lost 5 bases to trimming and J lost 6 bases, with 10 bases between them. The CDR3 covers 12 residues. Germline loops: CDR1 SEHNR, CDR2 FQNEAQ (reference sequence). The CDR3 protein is CASSVSGDGYTF. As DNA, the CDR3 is TGTGCCAGCAGCGTATCCGGGGATGGCTACACCTTC.

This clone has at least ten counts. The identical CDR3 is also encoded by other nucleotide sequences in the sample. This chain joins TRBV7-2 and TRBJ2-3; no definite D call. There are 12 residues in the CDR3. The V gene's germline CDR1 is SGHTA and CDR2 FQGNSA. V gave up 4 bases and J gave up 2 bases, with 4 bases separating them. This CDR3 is CASSYYTDTQYF. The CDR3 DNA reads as TGTGCCAGCAGCTATTACACAGATACGCAGTATTTT.

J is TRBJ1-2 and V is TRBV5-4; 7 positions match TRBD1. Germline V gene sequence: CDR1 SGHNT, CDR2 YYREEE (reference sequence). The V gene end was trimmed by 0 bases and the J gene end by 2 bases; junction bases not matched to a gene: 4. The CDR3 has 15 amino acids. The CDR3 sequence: CASSLAGTANYGYTF. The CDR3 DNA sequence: TGTGCCAGCAGCTTGGCGGGGACAGCGAACTATGGCTACACCTTC.

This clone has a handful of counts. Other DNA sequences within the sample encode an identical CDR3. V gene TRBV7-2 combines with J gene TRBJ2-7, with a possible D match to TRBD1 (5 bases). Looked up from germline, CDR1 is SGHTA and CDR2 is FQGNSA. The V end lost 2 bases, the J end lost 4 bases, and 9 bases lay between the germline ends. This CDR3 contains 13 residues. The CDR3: CASSLPQVYEQYF. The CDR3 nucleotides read TGTGCCAGCAGCTTACCACAGGTTTACGAGCAGTACTTC.

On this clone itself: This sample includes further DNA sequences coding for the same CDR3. The DNA of the CDR3 is TGCGCCAGCAGCTTGTTGGCAGGGAGCACAGATACGCAGTATTTT. It is translated as CASSLLAGSTDTQYF. The chain links TRBV5-1 to TRBJ2-3; the D gene is possibly TRBD1 (5 bases). The length of the CDR3 is 15 residues. With 1 base removed from V and 0 bases from J, the gap between germline ends came to 9 bases. The V gene's germline CDR1 is SGHRS and CDR2 YFSETQ.

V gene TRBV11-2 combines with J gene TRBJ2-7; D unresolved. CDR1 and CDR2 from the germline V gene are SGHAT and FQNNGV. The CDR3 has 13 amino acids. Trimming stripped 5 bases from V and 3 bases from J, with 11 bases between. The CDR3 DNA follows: TGTGCCAGCAGCCCTGGACGGAACTACGAGCAGTACTTC. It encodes CASSPGRNYEQYF.

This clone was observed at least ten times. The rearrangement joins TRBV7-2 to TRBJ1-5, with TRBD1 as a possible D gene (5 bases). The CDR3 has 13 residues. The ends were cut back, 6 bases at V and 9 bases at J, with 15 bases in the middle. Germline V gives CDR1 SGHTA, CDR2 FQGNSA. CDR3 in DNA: TGTGCCAGCAGGCGAGGGGAGGGGACGCCCCAGCATTTT. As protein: CASRRGEGTPQHF.

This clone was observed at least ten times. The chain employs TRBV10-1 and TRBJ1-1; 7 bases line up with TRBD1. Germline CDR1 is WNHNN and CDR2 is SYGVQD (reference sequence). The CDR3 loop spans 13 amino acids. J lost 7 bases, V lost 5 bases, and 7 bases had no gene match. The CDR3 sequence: CASSYNRDSEAFF. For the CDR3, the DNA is TGCGCCAGCAGTTACAACCGGGACAGTGAAGCTTTCTTT.

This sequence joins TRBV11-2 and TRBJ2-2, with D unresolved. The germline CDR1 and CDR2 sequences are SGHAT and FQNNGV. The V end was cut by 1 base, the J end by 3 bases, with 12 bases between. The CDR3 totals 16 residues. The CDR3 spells CASSLGVATHTGELFF. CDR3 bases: TGTGCCAGCAGCTTAGGGGTCGCGACCCACACCGGGGAGCTGTTTTTT.

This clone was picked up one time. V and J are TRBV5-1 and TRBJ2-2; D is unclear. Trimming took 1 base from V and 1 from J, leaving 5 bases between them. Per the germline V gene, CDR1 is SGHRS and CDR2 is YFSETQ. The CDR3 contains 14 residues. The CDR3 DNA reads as TGCGCCAGCAGCTTGAACAGGAACACCGGGGAGCTGTTTTTT. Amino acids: CASSLNRNTGELFF.

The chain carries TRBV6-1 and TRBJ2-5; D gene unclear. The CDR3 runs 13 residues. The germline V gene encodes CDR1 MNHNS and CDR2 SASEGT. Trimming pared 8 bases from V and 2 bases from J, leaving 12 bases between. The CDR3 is CASSRSLQETQYF. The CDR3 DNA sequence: TGTGCCAGCTCCAGGAGCTTACAAGAGACCCAGTACTTC.